These 12 T cell receptor beta chains were all obtained from the same sample, sequenced in a study of T cells after posttransplantation cyclophosphamide. A marrow graft followed busulfan-fludarabine conditioning, with cyclophosphamide on days +3 and +4. The method was immunoSEQ multiplex PCR; TCRdb's version includes in-frame clones alone and lacks a portion of them. The sample contains over 3,000 clones, 69% of which appear only once. The source material was CD8+ T cells sorted from PBMCs, sampled 1162 days after allogeneic stem cell transplant with posttransplant cyclophosphamide. Every receptor here comes from a female patient aged 40 to 55 who received an allogeneic stem cell transplant from a related donor, was CMV-positive, and had no GVHD. A subset of T cells may come from the graft donor.

The genes are TRBV2 and TRBJ2-6, with TRBD2 matching over 7 bases. Germline CDR1 reads SNHLY; CDR2 reads FYNNEI. The V segment lost 7 bases and the J segment 0 bases; nucleotides outside the gene matches: 9. The CDR3 is made up of 17 amino acids. This CDR3 reads CASTRPREGSGANVLTF. For the CDR3, the DNA is TGTGCCAGCACCCGTCCAAGGGAGGGCTCTGGGGCCAACGTCCTGACTTTC.

V is TRBV28 and J is TRBJ1-5, with D maybe TRBD1 (6 bases). CDR1 MDHEN and CDR2 SYDVKM come from the germline V gene. Between the trimmed V and J ends, which lost 2 bases and 2 bases, there was a span of 10 bases. The CDR3 has 15 amino acids. Written as DNA, the CDR3 is TGTGCCAGCAGTTTACGGGGGGCGGGCAATCAGCCCCAGCATTTT. Translated, it gives CASSLRGAGNQPQHF.

Concerning this clone: The same CDR3 is also encoded by other DNA sequences in this sample. This chain uses TRBV9 with TRBJ2-7; TRBD1 matches at 8 bases. V was clipped by 10 bases and J by 2 bases; unmatched bases: 14. From germline, CDR1 is SGDLS and CDR2 YYNGEE. This CDR3 is built from 15 residues. The CDR3 reads CACSFRQGTAYEQYF. In DNA, the CDR3 is TGTGCCTGTAGTTTCAGACAGGGGACGGCCTACGAGCAGTACTTC. The variable domain in full, completed from reference TRBV9 and TRBJ2-7, reads DSGVTQTPKHLITATGQRVTLRCSPRSGDLSVYWYQQSLDQGLQFLIQYYNGEERAKGNILERFSAQQFPDLHSELNLSSLELGDSALYFCACSFRQGTAYEQYFGPGTRLTVT.

CDR3 DNA: TGTGCCAGCAGCTTAAAGGACAGGGCCCCCTACGAGCAGTACTTC. This translates into CASSLKDRAPYEQYF. The chain is built from TRBV7-6 and TRBJ2-7; 8 positions agree with TRBD1. Germline assignment: CDR1 SGHVS and CDR2 FNYEAQ. The CDR3 has 15 amino acids. V shed 2 bases and J 2 bases; nucleotides not matched to a gene: 5.

The chain uses TRBV19 and TRBJ2-7; D is possibly TRBD1 (5 bases). This CDR3 has 13 residues. Between the trimmed V and J ends, which lost 3 bases and 1 base, there was a span of 7 bases. CDR1 and CDR2 (germline): LNHDA, SQIVND (reference sequence). This chain's CDR3 is CASSIQGSYEQYF. DNA for the CDR3: TGTGCCAGTAGTATCCAGGGTTCCTACGAGCAGTACTTC.

The chain links TRBV21-1 to TRBJ1-2. TRBV21-1 is annotated as a pseudogene. The length of the CDR3 is 14 residues. CDR3 DNA: TGTGCCAGCAGCAAAGCTCCCGGTAACTATGGCTACACCTTC. Amino acid sequence: CASSKAPGNYGYTF.

On this clone itself: Different DNA sequences within this sample yield the same CDR3. The V gene is TRBV9, the J gene TRBJ2-7; D call uncertain. V was shortened by 9 bases and J by 2 bases, with 21 bases between the two germline ends. This CDR3 comprises 15 residues. CDR1 SGDLS and CDR2 YYNGEE come from the germline V gene. The CDR3 DNA sequence: TGTGCCATTTGTTTCAAACAGAAGACGGCCTACGAGCAGTACTTC. It specifies CAICFKQKTAYEQYF.

This chain uses TRBV2 with TRBJ2-1; 12 bases are shared with TRBD2. The CDR3 spans 15 residues. V lost 6 bases, J lost 10 bases, and 10 bases stayed unmatched. Germline loops: CDR1 SNHLY, CDR2 FYNNEI. CDR3 nucleotides: TGTGCCAGCAGCTGGACTAGCGGGAACCTGAGCGAGCAGTTCTTC. This sequence encodes CASSWTSGNLSEQFF. Looking up the rest from reference TRBV2 and TRBJ2-1 gives the full variable domain: EPEVTQTPSHQVTQMGQEVILRCVPISNHLYFYWYRQILGQKVEFLVSFYNNEISEKSEIFDDQFSVERPDGSNFTLKIRSTKLEDSAMYFCASSWTSGNLSEQFFGPGTRLTVL.

The V call is TRBV29-1, the J call TRBJ1-2, with a possible D match to TRBD1 (5 bases). V lost 6 bases and J 2 bases, leaving 16 bases between the germline ends. This CDR3 region has 14 residues. The germline V gene has CDR1 SQVTM and CDR2 ANQGSEA. The CDR3 sequence is CSVLGGDQNYGYTF. The DNA for the CDR3 is TGCAGCGTCCTGGGGGGGGATCAGAACTATGGCTACACCTTC. The whole variable domain, remainder taken from reference TRBV29-1 and TRBJ1-2, is SAVISQKPSRDICQRGTSLTIQCQVDSQVTMMFWYRQQPGQSLTLIATANQGSEATYESGFVIDKFPISRPNLTFSTLTVSNMSPEDSSIYLCSVLGGDQNYGYTFGSGTRLTVV.

J is TRBJ2-4 and V is TRBV9, with D perhaps matching TRBD1 (5 bases). Germline assignment: CDR1 SGDLS and CDR2 YYNGEE. There are 13 residues in the CDR3. The V gene lost 6 bases and the J gene lost 10 bases, with 17 bases spanning the gap. The CDR3 reads CASTEGSAGIQYF. The CDR3, as DNA: TGTGCCAGCACCGAAGGGTCGGCAGGGATTCAGTACTTC.

In regard to this clone: The sample has other DNA sequences that encode this CDR3 too. V usage is TRBV9 and J usage is TRBJ2-7; tentatively, D is TRBD1 (6 bases). Germline V lookup: CDR1 SGDLS, CDR2 YYNGEE. V was cut by 10 bases and J by 4 bases, with 24 bases left in between. The CDR3 contains 15 residues. The CDR3 DNA reads as TGTGCCTGTTGTTTCAAGCAGGGGACGGCATACGAGCAGTACTTC. It codes for CACCFKQGTAYEQYF.

CDR3 loop: CASSLASQGLGEQYF. The DNA for the CDR3 is TGCGCCAGCAGCTTGGCCTCACAGGGCTTGGGCGAGCAGTACTTC. The V gene is TRBV5-1, the J gene TRBJ2-7; TRBD1 is a possible D gene (6 bases). The V gene lost 0 bases and the J gene lost 6 bases, with 16 bases spanning the gap. Looked up from germline, CDR1 is SGHRS and CDR2 is YFSETQ. CDR3 length equals 15 residues.